One T cell receptor (beta chain) is described in this entry. The sample comes from a study of blood T cell repertoires in COVID-19. Patients at the Seattle site were enrolled during active infection and followed longitudinally. Method: immunoSEQ multiplex PCR; TCRdb's copy keeps in-frame clones and lacks some. The table records under 200,000 clones, 70% to 80% of them present only once. Germline V gene sequence: CDR1 SNHLY, CDR2 FYNNEI. Germline trimming cut 6 bases from V and 0 bases from J; bases unmatched to any gene: 5. This CDR3 has 16 residues. The receptor's source is a woman in her sixties or seventies with COVID-19, enrolled during active disease. The sequenced material came from peripheral blood. The chain uses TRBV2 and TRBJ2-3; 11 bases fit TRBD2. The CDR3 DNA follows: TGTGCCAGCAGGCGACTAGCGGGGACTAGCACAGATACGCAGTATTTT. Translating it yields CASRRLAGTSTDTQYF.